This entry describes one T cell receptor beta chain. The antigen remains unidentified. The sample comes from a study of vaccination and CD4 T cells after COVID-19. The treatment was: roughly 10-day PBMC culture with coronavirus spike peptide pools or control peptides (ViraFEST assay). V gave up 2 bases and J gave up 2 bases, with 7 bases separating them. This CDR3 is built from 12 residues. Per germline, CDR1 DFQATT and CDR2 SNEGSKA (reference sequence). Cultured CD4+ T-cell DNA underwent Oncomine TCR Beta short-read sequencing. TCRdb analysed the PCR reads with MiXCR anew, one entry per CDR3 protein. The data show around 15,000 distinct CDR3 sequences, approximately 70% seen once.

This chain connects TRBV20-1 to TRBJ2-7; a possible D gene is TRBD1 (5 bases). The sample comprised CD4+ T cells from blood, cultured in vitro. This receptor was taken from a human donor who had recovered from COVID-19. The CDR3 reads CSARPRAYEQYF. The CDR3 region has the DNA TGCAGTGCTAGACCCAGGGCCTACGAGCAGTACTTC.